This T cell receptor beta chain was sequenced during a study of blood T cell repertoires in COVID-19 (dated by TCRdb to about 2020). Context from the whole study: The collaborator samples originated in the United States, Italy and Spain and spanned the acute and convalescent phases of COVID-19. The repertoires were made available in a free public database intended to serve as a resource for research on the immune response to SARS-CoV-2. The samples were drawn from two sources: the first 160 participants of the ongoing ImmuneRACE study, and over 950 subjects contributed by 6 global collaborators. The prospective study material was composed of cDNA or gDNA derived from T cells, B-cell-depleted T cells, or PBMCs. Where available, HLA class I and class II types were obtained from metadata supplied by the sample provider rather than from assay-based typing. The sample metadata nearly always contained a de-identified subject ID, COVID-19 status, age in years and sex. The dataset comprised deeply sampled blood TCRbeta repertoires from subjects exposed to, actively infected with, or recovered from COVID-19.

TCRbeta CDR3 regions were amplified from genomic DNA by means of the immunoSEQ Assay, a bias-controlled multiplex PCR. As for the original processing: The number of nucleated cells in each sample was estimated from the amplification of reference gene primers within the assay. To quantify the absolute abundance of each unique TCRbeta CDR3 rearrangement, sequence reads were collapsed and filtered. For each sample, productive Simpson clonality was calculated by taking the square root of Simpson's diversity index across productive rearrangements. As stored in TCRdb, this immuneACCESS dataset retains in-frame rearrangements with V and J assigned. A fraction of the clones does not appear; measured against another copy, unresolved V genes explain less than half of the discrepancy, and the remainder lacks a known reason. Clone size and V and J calls were adopted from that table, with D and trimming inferred from the DNA. The table for this sample lists 200,000 or so clones; 80% to 90% of them were counted only once. Of the sample, around 2% falls within the top ten clones.

For this clone: It has no known antigen specificity. No base quality values were provided; no much bigger clone lies one nucleotide off.

Participants in the prospective study were enrolled through a virtual design, were aged roughly 18 to 100 years, and lived in 20 to 30 United States geographic areas. In the prospective study, participants were assigned to cohorts based on the clinical history participants reported in a screening survey and a study questionnaire. Each participant in the prospective study had whole blood, serum and a nasopharyngeal or oropharyngeal swab collected by mobile phlebotomists. Participants in the prospective study had the option to provide additional blood draws and questionnaires over a roughly 2-month period. Prospective study blood samples were shipped either frozen or at room temperature before DNA extraction. V and J are truncated by 6 bases and 8 bases respectively, leaving an intervening sequence of 14 bases. The CDR3 has 13 amino acids, counting the end cysteine and phenylalanine. Only CDR3 DNA remains: 39 bases, in frame from the first base. According to the germline V gene (reference sequence), CDR1 reads LNHDA and CDR2 reads SQIVND.

What the authors observed across the whole study: How much clinical and demographic metadata was included differed by source and by participant, and the metadata was provided uncurated.

This TCR was sampled from a middle-aged woman with acute COVID-19. The rearranged chain carries TRBV19 and TRBJ2-1; the best D guess is TRBD1, with 6 bases matching. The sequenced material came from PBMCs or T cells enriched from blood (not recorded which). The CDR3 region has the sequence CASSRTGYDEQFF. The DNA reads TGTGCCAGTAGCCGAACAGGGTACGATGAGCAGTTCTTC.